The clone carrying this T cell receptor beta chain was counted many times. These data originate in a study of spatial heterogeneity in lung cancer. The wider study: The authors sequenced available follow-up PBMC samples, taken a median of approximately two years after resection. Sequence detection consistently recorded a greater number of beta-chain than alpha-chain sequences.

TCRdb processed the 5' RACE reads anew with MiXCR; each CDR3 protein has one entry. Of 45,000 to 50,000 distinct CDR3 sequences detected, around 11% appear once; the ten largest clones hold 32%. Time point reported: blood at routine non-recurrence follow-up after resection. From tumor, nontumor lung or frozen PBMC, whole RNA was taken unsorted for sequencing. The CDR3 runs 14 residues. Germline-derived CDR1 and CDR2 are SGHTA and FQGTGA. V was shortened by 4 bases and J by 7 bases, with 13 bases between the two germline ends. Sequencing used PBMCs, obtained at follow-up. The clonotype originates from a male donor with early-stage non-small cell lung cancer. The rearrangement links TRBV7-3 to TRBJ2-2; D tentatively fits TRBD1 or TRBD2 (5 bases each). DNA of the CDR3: TGTGCCAGCAGCTCAACTCAGGGAGTCGGGGAGCTGTTTTTT. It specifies CASSSTQGVGELFF.